A single sample is the source of the 19 T cell receptor beta chains below, sequenced in a study of a mutant IDH1 vaccine in newly diagnosed glioma. Data came from immunoSEQ multiplex PCR; TCRdb stores just in-frame clones and leaves some out. The repertoire holds around 87,000 clones, with roughly four fifths as singletons. This sample's time point: baseline, week 1 (first vaccination visit). Treatment reported: pre-vaccination baseline after standard-of-care therapy. The sample in question was PBMCs, obtained from a glioma patient treated with radiotherapy, temozolomide or both. Every receptor here comes from a woman in her 50s with glioma.

This clone was found once. This chain links TRBV7-2 with TRBJ2-1, with a possible D match to TRBD2 (7 bases). Germline assignment: CDR1 SGHTA and CDR2 FQGNSA. The CDR3 totals 15 residues. V was trimmed by 0 bases and J by 9 bases, leaving 15 bases between them. CDR3 coding DNA: TGTGCCAGCAGCTTAGCGGGGGCGGGGGTGACTGAGCAGTTCTTC. It encodes CASSLAGAGVTEQFF.

The V and J genes are TRBV4-1 and TRBJ1-2; D not certain. Germline V lookup: CDR1 MGHRA, CDR2 YSYEKL. The CDR3 loop spans 15 amino acids. The V and J ends lost 2 bases and 7 bases respectively, with 17 bases between them. Written as DNA, the CDR3 is TGCGCCAGCAGCCAATCCTCATCAGGCAAGGCTGGCTACACCTTC. This translates into CASSQSSSGKAGYTF.

The chain's CDR3 is CASKGGYEYF. The CDR3, as DNA: TGTGCCAGCAAGGGGGGGTATGAGTATTTT. This chain joins TRBV11-3 and TRBJ2-3; possibly TRBD2 for D (7 bases). CDR3 length equals 10 residues. Trimming left V 7 bases short and J 13 bases short, with 12 bases between. CDR1 and CDR2 from the germline V gene are SGHNT and YENEEA.

This rearrangement joins TRBV5-3 to TRBJ1-6, with D tentatively TRBD1 (5 bases). TRBV5-3 counts as an open reading frame of uncertain function. V was trimmed by 7 bases and J by 7 bases, leaving 18 bases between them. CDR3 length equals 15 residues. CDR3 in DNA: TGTGCCAGAGCTGAGAGGAAGGGGATAAATTCACCCCTCCACTTT. It yields the protein CARAERKGINSPLHF.

The chain recombines TRBV13 with TRBJ2-7; D is undetermined. V lost 0 bases to trimming and J lost 2 bases, with 8 bases between them. There are 14 residues in the CDR3. Germline-derived CDR1 and CDR2 are PRHDT and FYEKMQ (reference sequence). This CDR3 is CASSLGAGAYEQYF. CDR3 nucleotide sequence: TGTGCCAGCAGCTTAGGGGCAGGCGCCTACGAGCAGTACTTC.

J is TRBJ1-6 and V is TRBV4-3, with D possibly matching TRBD1 (6 bases). This CDR3 has 15 amino acids. CDR1 is LGHNA and CDR2 is YSLEER in the germline V gene. V lost 4 bases to trimming and J lost 9 bases, with 16 bases between them. The DNA of the CDR3 is TGCGCCAGCAGCCTTTACGATGCAGGGGTTTCACCCCTCCACTTT. It codes for CASSLYDAGVSPLHF.

V is TRBV7-2 and J is TRBJ2-1; D not certain. Between the trimmed V and J ends, which lost 1 base and 6 bases, there was a span of 4 bases. The CDR3 covers 12 residues. The germline V gene encodes CDR1 SGHTA and CDR2 FQGNSA. This CDR3 is CASSLVTNEQFF. The CDR3 bases are TGTGCCAGCAGCTTAGTAACCAATGAGCAGTTCTTC. The variable domain in full, completed from reference TRBV7-2 and TRBJ2-1, reads GAGVSQSPSNKVTEKGKDVELRCDPISGHTALYWYRQSLGQGLEFLIYFQGNSAPDKSGLPSDRFSAERTGGSVSTLTIQRTQQEDSAVYLCASSLVTNEQFFGPGTRLTVL.

The sample holds one count of this clone. The CDR3 loop is CASSLFLGTSYSGANVLTF. DNA of the CDR3: TGTGCCAGCAGCTTGTTTTTGGGGACCTCGTACTCTGGGGCCAACGTCCTGACTTTC. This chain uses TRBV5-5 with TRBJ2-6; D may match TRBD1 or TRBD2 (5 bases each). Germline CDR1 SGHKS, CDR2 YYEKEE (reference sequence). The V gene lost 1 base and the J gene lost 0 bases, with 17 bases spanning the gap. The CDR3 length is 19 residues.

J is TRBJ2-1 and V is TRBV5-1, with 9 bases lining up with TRBD1. Germline CDR1 is SGHRS and CDR2 is YFSETQ. The J segment lost 7 bases and the V segment lost 3 bases, leaving 5 bases of the junction unmatched. This CDR3 has 14 residues. The CDR3 coding sequence is TGCGCCAGCAGCTGGACAGGGGAAAGGAATGAGCAGTTCTTC. Its translation is CASSWTGERNEQFF.

The chain couples TRBV30 to TRBJ1-1, with D unclear. Germline CDR1 is GTSNPN and CDR2 is SVGIG (reference sequence). V was cut by 1 base and J by 3 bases, with 12 bases left in between. The CDR3 spans 14 residues. This CDR3 reads CAWSGFQVHTEAFF. CDR3 coding DNA: TGTGCCTGGAGTGGATTTCAAGTGCACACTGAAGCTTTCTTT.

The CDR3 nucleotides are TGCGCCAGCAGCCGGGACACTCAACTCATGAACACTGAAGCTTTCTTT. Translation gives CASSRDTQLMNTEAFF. This chain connects TRBV4-3 to TRBJ1-1; possible D gene TRBD1, 6 bases. CDR3 size: 16 residues. In germline, CDR1 is LGHNA, CDR2 YSLEER. Trimming cost V 4 bases and J 0 bases, with 15 bases left between them.

The chain links TRBV28 to TRBJ1-1; D remains unclear. The CDR3 contains 16 residues. Germline V gene data show CDR1 as MDHEN and CDR2 as SYDVKM. Trimming shortened V by 5 bases and J by 1 base, and 17 bases separated the two germline ends. The CDR3 nucleotides read TGTGCCAGCAGTCCGATCTCTACCTTGGGGAACACTGAAGCTTTCTTT. Residues: CASSPISTLGNTEAFF.

This clone has a handful of counts. The genes are TRBV7-9 and TRBJ1-1; D remains ambiguous. From germline, CDR1 is SEHNR and CDR2 FQNEAQ (reference sequence). This CDR3 region has 14 residues. Trimming removed 8 bases at V and 6 bases at J, with 19 bases between. The CDR3 DNA reads as TGTGCCAGCGCCGGACCGAAGAACAACGCTGAAGCTTTCTTT. Protein sequence: CASAGPKNNAEAFF. Looking up the rest from reference TRBV7-9 and TRBJ1-1 gives the full variable domain: DTGVSQNPRHKITKRGQNVTFRCDPISEHNRLYWYRQTLGQGPEFLTYFQNEAQLEKSRLLSDRFSAERPKGSFSTLEIQRTEQGDSAMYLCASAGPKNNAEAFFGQGTRLTVV.

This clone was detected only a few times. The V and J genes are TRBV6-5 and TRBJ1-4; TRBD1 matches 8 bases. The CDR3 is 14 residues long. Germline V gives CDR1 MNHEY, CDR2 SVGAGI. The ends lost 5 bases at V and 4 bases at J; junction bases unmatched: 3. CDR3 sequence reads: CASSQQGVNEKLFF. For the CDR3, the DNA is TGTGCCAGCAGTCAACAGGGGGTTAATGAAAAACTGTTTTTT.

The chain employs TRBV9 and TRBJ1-2, with D unresolved. Germline CDR1 is SGDLS and CDR2 is YYNGEE. V was shortened by 4 bases and J by 1 base, with 5 bases between the two germline ends. The CDR3 extends over 12 amino acids. The CDR3: CASSPGNYGYTF. The CDR3 DNA reads as TGTGCCAGCAGCCCCGGTAACTATGGCTACACCTTC. Combining the CDR3 with reference TRBV9 and TRBJ1-2 gives the whole variable domain DSGVTQTPKHLITATGQRVTLRCSPRSGDLSVYWYQQSLDQGLQFLIQYYNGEERAKGNILERFSAQQFPDLHSELNLSSLELGDSALYFCASSPGNYGYTFGSGTRLTVV.

CDR3 sequence (DNA): TGTGCCAGTAGTACCCTCGGACAGGGAAGGCATGGCTACACCTTC. It translates to CASSTLGQGRHGYTF. The chain carries TRBV19 and TRBJ1-2; 8 nucleotides agree with TRBD1. V trimming: 4 bases; J trimming: 6 bases; junction bases outside the gene matches: 10. This CDR3 has 15 amino acids. From germline, CDR1 is LNHDA and CDR2 SQIVND (reference sequence).

As to this clone: The identical CDR3 is also encoded by other nucleotide sequences in the sample. This chain uses TRBV9 with TRBJ1-5; D possibly corresponds to TRBD1 (6 bases). CDR1 and CDR2 from the germline V gene are SGDLS and YYNGEE. V lost 0 bases to trimming and J lost 6 bases, with 10 bases between them. The CDR3 runs 14 residues. CDR3 sequence: CASSVGEGGQPQHF. The CDR3, as DNA: TGTGCCAGCAGCGTAGGGGAGGGGGGTCAGCCCCAGCATTTT.

This clone was observed once. The chain is built from TRBV6-5 and TRBJ2-7, with 9 bases matching TRBD1. The CDR3 runs 16 residues. V lost 4 bases, J lost 4 bases, and 11 bases stayed unmatched. Per the germline V gene, CDR1 is MNHEY and CDR2 is SVGAGI. CDR3 residues: CASSSLSLQGAYEQYF. DNA for the CDR3: TGTGCCAGCAGTTCCCTCTCGCTACAGGGGGCTTACGAGCAGTACTTC.

This chain links TRBV19 with TRBJ1-1, with a possible D match to TRBD1 (5 bases). Germline V gene lookup returns CDR1 LNHDA and CDR2 SQIVND (reference sequence). V lost 3 bases to trimming and J lost 7 bases, with 15 bases between them. The CDR3 extends over 14 amino acids. CDR3 region: CASSMGRTLGEAFF. Written as DNA, the CDR3 is TGTGCCAGTAGTATGGGGCGGACTCTAGGTGAAGCTTTCTTT. Complete variable domain (other parts from reference TRBV19 and TRBJ1-1): DGGITQSPKYLFRKEGQNVTLSCEQNLNHDAMYWYRQDPGQGLRLIYYSQIVNDFQKGDIAEGYSVSREKKESFPLTVTSAQKNPTAFYLCASSMGRTLGEAFFGQGTRLTVV.